This T cell receptor beta chain was retrieved from a study of early T cells in non-severe SARS-CoV-2 infection. In TCRdb, the 5' RACE reads were re-called with MiXCR into one record per CDR3 protein. Here the sample spans tens of thousands of distinct CDR3 sequences, roughly a tenth being singletons. This clonotype was seen more than once but under ten times. Trimming stripped 0 bases from V and 8 bases from J, with 19 bases between. The CDR3 has 16 residues. The V gene's germline CDR1 is LGHDT and CDR2 YNNKEL (reference sequence). This sequence joins TRBV3-1 and TRBJ1-2; tentatively, D is TRBD1 (5 bases). The material sequenced was whole blood, taken at baseline. This receptor was taken from an adult who was a healthcare worker with PCR-confirmed SARS-CoV-2 infection or an uninfected control (not recorded which). CDR3 sequence: CASSQDGGTKKRGYTF. The CDR3 coding sequence is TGTGCCAGCAGCCAAGATGGAGGGACCAAGAAGAGAGGCTACACCTTC.